This T cell receptor (beta chain) comes out of a study of glioma-infiltrating T cells. TCR alpha and beta CDR3 regions were amplified from RNA using iRepertoire nested multiplex PCR. Tissue mRNA or PBMC total RNA, roughly 95-400 ng, went into one-step reverse transcription and amplification. One entry per CDR3 protein, called by TCRdb with MiXCR from the multiplex PCR reads. Of some 190,000 distinct CDR3 sequences listed, approximately 30% are singletons. The V and J ends lost 1 base and 5 bases, in that order; junction bases with no gene match: 3. This CDR3 comprises 15 residues. CDR1 is MNHEY, CDR2 SVGAGI, per germline. On this clonotype itself: Its target is not known.

Study results and caveats: Non-neoplastic patients had below-expected tissue-blood divergence, while all gliomas exceeded expectation.

The rearrangement uses TRBV6-5 and TRBJ2-5, with 11 positions matching TRBD2. The TCR originated in a human donor with low-grade glioma or glioblastoma, undergoing nonglioma brain surgery, or in good health (not recorded which). The sample taken for sequencing was glioma tissue, nonneoplastic brain tissue, or PBMCs (not recorded which). The DNA of the CDR3 is TGTGCCAGCAGTTACTACGTAGCGGGAGGGGAGACCCAGTACTTC. Its protein product is CASSYYVAGGETQYF.